The 5 T cell receptor beta chains given below trace back to one sample, sequenced in a study of early T cells in non-severe SARS-CoV-2 infection. TCRdb recomputed calls from the 5' RACE reads with MiXCR, one row per CDR3 protein. The sample lists around 60,000 distinct CDR3 sequences; 12% were seen once. The material sequenced was whole blood. The source of these receptors is an adult who was a healthcare worker with PCR-confirmed SARS-CoV-2 infection or an uninfected control (not recorded which).

This rearrangement joins TRBV7-2 to TRBJ2-3, with a weak D call TRBD2 (6 bases). Germline V gene data show CDR1 as SGHTA and CDR2 as FQGNSA. CDR3 length equals 14 residues. V was pared by 5 bases and J by 4 bases, with 13 bases between. The CDR3 sequence is CASSLGGGPDTQYF. The CDR3 DNA is TGTGCCAGCAGCCTGGGGGGTGGTCCAGATACGCAGTATTTT.

This clonotype appeared a single time. This chain links TRBV3-1 with TRBJ1-2; D remains ambiguous. V lost 4 bases to trimming and J lost 3 bases, with 9 bases between them. This CDR3 comprises 13 residues. In germline, CDR1 is LGHDT, CDR2 YNNKEL (reference sequence). CDR3 bases: TGTGCCAGCAGCCCGACTCAGTACTATGGCTACACCTTC. Protein: CASSPTQYYGYTF.

This clonotype was counted only a few times. The V call is TRBV7-2, the J call TRBJ2-1; the match to TRBD2 covers 12 bases. The V segment lost 5 bases and the J segment 11 bases; nucleotides outside the gene matches: 10. The CDR3 runs to 15 residues. Looked up from germline, CDR1 is SGHTA and CDR2 is FQGNSA. The CDR3 is CASSRGTSGRAQQFF. Written as DNA, the CDR3 is TGTGCCAGCAGCCGAGGGACTAGCGGGCGAGCTCAGCAGTTCTTC.

The sample holds many counts of this clonotype. This chain links TRBV6-5 with TRBJ1-1; tentatively, D is TRBD1 (5 bases). V was shortened by 7 bases and J by 5 bases, with 14 bases between the two germline ends. Germline lookup yields CDR1 MNHEY and CDR2 SVGAGI. The CDR3 contains 13 residues. DNA of the CDR3: TGTGCCAGCATCCCCGGGGGTAGAACTGAAGCTTTCTTT. This encodes CASIPGGRTEAFF.

The table lists this clonotype with many counts. The gene calls are TRBV12-3 or TRBV12-4 and TRBJ1-2, with D perhaps TRBD1 (6 bases). The germline V and J ends were trimmed by 5 bases and 4 bases, with 11 bases remaining between them. CDR3 size: 13 residues. The CDR3 sequence: CASSPTGPYGYTF. CDR3 coding DNA: TGTGCCAGCAGTCCTACAGGGCCCTATGGCTACACCTTC.